The rows below give T cell receptor beta chains drawn from one sample of a study of blood T cells in healthy people across ages. TCRdb processed the 5' RACE reads anew with MiXCR; each CDR3 protein has one entry. Counted here are some 550,000 distinct CDR3 sequences, around half occurring once; the ten biggest clones make up around 23%. Sequencing input: blood. These receptors all come from an elderly man in good health. The conserved cysteine and the conserved F or W are not part of the CDR3 here.

J,V,CDR3
TRBJ2-3,TRBV6-1,VSKLIRGPADMQY
TRBJ1-5,TRBV7-2,ASRLGRGDNQPQH
TRBJ2-7,TRBV3-1,ASSQPGQQVHEQY
TRBJ1-2,TRBV6-2/TRBV6-3,ASSHPAGQGHYGYT
TRBJ2-7,TRBV6-5,ASSYSTAGGTNEQY
TRBJ2-7,TRBV15,ATSRDSRGDHEQY
TRBJ2-7,TRBV7-2,ASSFDGAFASYEQY
TRBJ1-1,TRBV19,ASSVTGDAF
TRBJ1-6,TRBV20-1,SASETENSPLH
TRBJ2-1,TRBV2,ASSANGDRGGFGQF
TRBJ2-1,TRBV29-1,SAGGGRGSSYNEQF
TRBJ2-7,TRBV6-6,ASSPLSSGNSYEQY
TRBJ1-1,TRBV6-5,ASSPPGQGMNTEAF
TRBJ1-4,TRBV7-9,ASRPDIIEKLF
.,TRBV10-3,AISVRGDDEQY
TRBJ1-1,TRBV7-6,ASSLKNSIMNTEAF
TRBJ2-1,TRBV3-1,ASSHFDRGDEQF
TRBJ2-1,TRBV4-1,ASSQGNSGSYNEQF
TRBJ2-7,TRBV4-1,ASSQVEAGGNYEQY
TRBJ1-2,TRBV4-1,ASSQEGIRNYGYT
TRBJ2-1,TRBV7-2,ASSLATRENEQF
TRBJ2-7,TRBV9,ASSVGVGGGEQY
TRBJ2-7,TRBV5-1,ASSLGTDEQY
TRBJ2-7,TRBV20-1,SARESGGSGKVGYEQY
TRBJ2-5,TRBV29-1,SGGWGGGNEQY
TRBJ2-1,TRBV6-6,AGSPGTSSNNEQF
TRBJ2-5,TRBV10-3,AISVGRGETQY
TRBJ2-3,TRBV2,ASSVHRGHPSTDTQY
TRBJ2-7,TRBV21-1,ASSRVGAGSYEQY
TRBJ2-1,TRBV24-1,ATSALRRASGTPAPYNEQF
TRBJ2-6,TRBV4-1,ASSPRQGAAGANVLT
TRBJ2-5,TRBV6-6,ASSWGKGGETQY
TRBJ2-7,TRBV20-1,SATLPGLAGGFAYEQY
TRBJ1-2,TRBV4-3,ASSQDQGEYFNYGYT
.,TRBV7-6,ASSSSSGGGYEQY
TRBJ1-3,TRBV7-9,ASSLALGGNTIY
TRBJ2-5,TRBV5-1,ASSQTSGGRETQY